This T cell receptor (beta chain) was obtained from a study of early T cells in non-severe SARS-CoV-2 infection. TCRdb itself ran the 5' RACE reads through MiXCR, one entry per CDR3 protein. The sample includes tens of thousands of distinct CDR3 sequences, around a sixth of them seen just once. In germline, CDR1 is SGHTA, CDR2 FQGTGA. The CDR3 runs 15 residues. J lost 6 bases, V lost 1 base, and 5 bases had no gene match. This clonotype was counted between two and nine times. This sequence was found in an adult who was a healthcare worker with PCR-confirmed SARS-CoV-2 infection or an uninfected control (not recorded which). Sequencing was done on a sample of whole blood. The rearrangement links TRBV7-3 to TRBJ2-2; TRBD2 aligns across 7 bases. As DNA, the CDR3 is TGTGCCAGCAGCTTAAGAGGGACTATAGCCGGGGAGCTGTTTTTT. Its protein product is CASSLRGTIAGELFF.